One and the same sample provided the 25 T cell receptor beta chains below, sequenced in a study of T-cell reconstitution after alpha-beta-depleted transplantation in children. During its preparation, the TCRbeta library received unique molecular identifiers. Using its own MiXCR run on the PCR reads, TCRdb lists one record per CDR3 protein. The sample lists 450,000 to 600,000 distinct CDR3 sequences, about 10% seen once, with just over 2% in the top ten. Source: PBMCs, taken before TCRalphabeta/CD19-depleted stem cell transplant. These receptor sequences come from a child aged 2 to 10 with inherited bone marrow failure, due to receive a stem cell transplant.

This clonotype was seen many times. V and J are TRBV5-1 and TRBJ1-2, with D hard to call. The CDR3 is made up of 14 amino acids. The germline CDR1 and CDR2 sequences are SGHRS and YFSETQ. V lost 5 bases to trimming and J lost 2 bases, with 13 bases between them. The CDR3 DNA reads TGCGCCAGCAGACCTAAGGACGGAAACTATGGCTACACCTTC. Amino acids: CASRPKDGNYGYTF.

This clonotype was seen many times. The gene calls are TRBV7-9 and TRBJ1-1; tentatively, D is TRBD1 (6 bases). This CDR3 has 16 residues. V was trimmed by 5 bases and J by 2 bases, leaving 18 bases between them. The germline V gene has CDR1 SEHNR and CDR2 FQNEAQ (reference sequence). CDR3: CASSEGWGGENTEAFF. As DNA, the CDR3 is TGTGCCAGCAGCGAAGGGTGGGGGGGCGAAAACACTGAAGCTTTCTTT.

V and J are TRBV7-2 and TRBJ1-1; D is possibly TRBD1 (5 bases). Trimming stripped 0 bases from V and 9 bases from J, with 14 bases between. Germline V gives CDR1 SGHTA, CDR2 FQGNSA. The CDR3 has 14 amino acids. The CDR3 loop reads CASSLAGDLTKAFF. As DNA, the CDR3 is TGTGCCAGCAGCTTAGCAGGGGATCTAACTAAAGCTTTCTTT.

This clonotype came up many times. The rearrangement joins TRBV9 to TRBJ2-3; 14 positions agree with TRBD2. The J segment lost 0 bases and the V segment lost 3 bases, leaving 12 bases of the junction unmatched. Germline lookup yields CDR1 SGDLS and CDR2 YYNGEE. This CDR3 comprises 20 residues. CDR3 DNA: TGTGCCAGCAGCGCCGAATTAGGACTAGCGGGAGGTGCTAGCACAGATACGCAGTATTTT. Translated, it gives CASSAELGLAGGASTDTQYF.

About this clonotype itself: A much larger clonotype is one base distant, so this may be a read error. The J gene is TRBJ2-7, the V gene TRBV6-1; no firm D call. The CDR3 sequence is 11 residues long. Trimming shortened V by 6 bases and J by 5 bases, and 8 bases separated the two germline ends. Per germline, CDR1 MNHNS and CDR2 SASEGT. The CDR3 coding sequence is TGTGCCAGCAGCGGAAACAACGAGCAGTACTTC. It yields the protein CASSGNNEQYF.

This clonotype has a count of ten or more. The chain carries TRBV14 and TRBJ1-1; no reliable D call. Deletions cut 0 bases from V and 8 bases from J, with 10 bases between. Per germline, CDR1 SGHDN and CDR2 FVKESK. The CDR3 length is 13 residues. The CDR3 nucleotides read TGTGCCAGCAGCCAAGATCTGAACCTCGAAGCTTTCTTT. It specifies CASSQDLNLEAFF.

J is TRBJ2-2 and V is TRBV27; 9 positions agree with TRBD2. The CDR3 is 14 amino acids. After removal of 5 bases from V and 5 bases from J, the junction contained 3 bases not matched to a gene. Germline V lookup: CDR1 MNHEY, CDR2 SMNVEV (reference sequence). The CDR3 bases are TGTGCCAGCAGTGTCCTAGCGGGGACCGGGGAGCTGTTTTTT. Protein sequence: CASSVLAGTGELFF.

The chain is built from TRBV12-5 and TRBJ1-2, with 7 bases that match TRBD1. Germline trimming cut 1 base from V and 6 bases from J; bases unmatched to any gene: 8. Germline-derived CDR1 and CDR2 are LGHNT and FRNRAP. There are 15 residues in the CDR3. This CDR3 reads CASGLATGQRHGYTF. DNA for the CDR3: TGTGCTAGTGGTTTGGCTACGGGACAGAGGCATGGCTACACCTTC. Using reference TRBV12-5 and TRBJ1-2 for the parts outside the CDR3, the full variable domain is DARVTQTPRHKVTEMGQEVTMRCQPILGHNTVFWYRQTMMQGLELLAYFRNRAPLDDSGMPKDRFSAEMPDATLATLKIQPSEPRDSAVYFCASGLATGQRHGYTFGSGTRLTVV.

This clonotype was counted at least ten times. This rearrangement joins TRBV5-6 to TRBJ2-7, with D perhaps matching TRBD1 or TRBD2 (6 bases each). Germline V gene sequence: CDR1 SGHDT, CDR2 YYEEEE. The CDR3 is 15 amino acids. Trimming stripped 4 bases from V and 4 bases from J, with 18 bases between. Written as DNA, the CDR3 is TGTGCCAGCAGCAGAGAGGGGGGCCGGCTTTACGAGCAGTACTTC. Translating it yields CASSREGGRLYEQYF.

The chain employs TRBV3-1 and TRBJ1-5; D perhaps matches TRBD1 (6 bases). Trimming removed 7 bases at V and 2 bases at J, with 33 bases between. CDR1 and CDR2 (germline): LGHDT, YNNKEL (reference sequence). This CDR3 is 21 amino acids long. The CDR3 protein is CASITGAKGLRRFSCNQPQHF. CDR3 nucleotide sequence: TGTGCCAGCATCACGGGGGCGAAGGGGCTCAGAAGGTTTAGTTGCAATCAGCCCCAGCATTTT.

Points on this clonotype: A read error may be the cause here, since a much bigger clone is one base away. This chain joins TRBV7-2 and TRBJ2-3; no clear D gene. CDR1 and CDR2 (germline): SGHTA, FQGNSA. The CDR3 is 12 amino acids. The CDR3 DNA reads TGTGCCAGCTGCTTAGTCCCAGATACGCAGTATTTT. Its protein product is CASCLVPDTQYF.

This clonotype was observed a handful of times. The chain is built from TRBV5-6 and TRBJ2-7; 9 bases are shared with TRBD1. Germline CDR1 and CDR2: SGHDT and YYEEEE. The V and J ends lost 5 bases and 5 bases, in that order; junction bases with no gene match: 5. The CDR3 length is 13 residues. Here the CDR3 DNA reads TGTGCCAGCAGTTGGACAGGGGTAAACGAGCAGTACTTC. Encoded protein: CASSWTGVNEQYF. The full variable domain, in which reference TRBV5-6 and TRBJ2-7 provide the parts outside the CDR3, is DAGVTQSPTHLIKTRGQQVTLRCSPKSGHDTVSWYQQALGQGPQFIFQYYEEEERQRGNFPDRFSGHQFPNYSSELNVNALLLGDSALYLCASSWTGVNEQYFGPGTRLTVT.

This clonotype showed up many times. V and J are TRBV20-1 and TRBJ2-1; TRBD2 might be the D (7 bases). CDR1 and CDR2 (germline): DFQATT, SNEGSKA (reference sequence). CDR3 size: 12 residues. V lost 7 bases, J lost 6 bases, and 13 bases lay in between. CDR3 in amino acids: CSVLGGGNEQFF. DNA of the CDR3: TGCAGTGTCTTGGGAGGGGGCAATGAGCAGTTCTTC.

Points on this clonotype: Given a much more abundant clone one base away, this may be a read error. V is TRBV7-2 and J is TRBJ2-5; 7 positions agree with TRBD1. From germline, CDR1 is SGHTA and CDR2 FQGNSA. The CDR3 totals 16 residues. CDR3 nucleotides: TGTGCCAGCAGCTTCTTCTCAGCCGAGGGGGCGGAGACCCACTACTTC. Translation: CASSFFSAEGAETHYF.

At least ten counts were recorded for this clonotype. V and J are TRBV18 and TRBJ2-7, with D possibly matching TRBD1 (6 bases). Germline CDR1 is KGHSH and CDR2 is LQKENI. The V end was cut by 6 bases, the J end by 2 bases, with 14 bases between. The CDR3 is 14 residues long. The CDR3 DNA reads as TGTGCCAGCTCGGACCAGGGGCGGCCCTACGAGCAGTACTTC. It translates to CASSDQGRPYEQYF.

This clonotype showed up many times. The chain is built from TRBV20-1 and TRBJ2-3; D remains ambiguous. Trimming stripped 7 bases from V and 1 base from J, with 6 bases between. The CDR3 is 11 residues long. Germline assignment: CDR1 DFQATT and CDR2 SNEGSKA (reference sequence). The CDR3 DNA reads as TGCAGTGGCTACCGCACAGATACGCAGTATTTT. Protein: CSGYRTDTQYF.

This clonotype was recorded at least ten times. The V and J genes are TRBV3-1 and TRBJ2-3; TRBD2 matches 11 bases. CDR1 is LGHDT and CDR2 is YNNKEL in the germline V gene (reference sequence). The length of the CDR3 is 16 residues. Unmatched junction bases numbered 7, after V lost 4 bases and J lost 4 bases. The CDR3 loop reads CASSLLAGGPADTQYF. In nucleotides, the CDR3 is TGTGCCAGCAGCCTGTTAGCGGGAGGGCCCGCAGATACGCAGTATTTT.

The table lists this clonotype with many counts. One end of the junction is discordant with germline, which a read error may explain. V and J are TRBV27 and TRBJ1-1; possibly TRBD1 for D (6 bases). The CDR3 contains 9 residues. In germline, CDR1 is MNHEY, CDR2 SMNVEV (reference sequence). DNA for the CDR3: TGTGCCAGCAAATTGGGGGACAACTTT. The encoded protein is CASKLGDNF.

This clonotype occurred a few times. The rearrangement joins TRBV29-1 to TRBJ2-1; 8 nucleotides agree with TRBD2. The length of the CDR3 is 14 residues. V gave up 3 bases and J gave up 7 bases; unmatched junction bases: 8. The V gene's germline CDR1 is SQVTM and CDR2 ANQGSEA. CDR3 DNA: TGCAGCGTTGATGCTCTCCGGGAGGGAAATGAGCAGTTCTTC. It yields the protein CSVDALREGNEQFF.

In its sample, this clonotype was seen many times. J is TRBJ1-6 and V is TRBV6-1; D might be TRBD1 (5 bases). Germline lookup yields CDR1 MNHNS and CDR2 SASEGT. There are 16 residues in the CDR3. Trimming left V 1 base short and J 9 bases short, with 16 bases between. CDR3 DNA: TGTGCCAGCAGTGAAGTCTCCGGGACGGCGTCTTCACCCCTCCACTTT. Translating it yields CASSEVSGTASSPLHF.

This clonotype was counted ten times or more. The chain carries TRBV6-5 and TRBJ1-2; D not certain. Germline loops: CDR1 MNHEY, CDR2 SVGAGI. Trimming took 5 bases from V and 5 from J, leaving 12 bases between them. The length of the CDR3 is 13 residues. CDR3 amino acids: CASSPDGYYGYTF. The DNA for the CDR3 is TGTGCCAGCAGTCCTGACGGGTATTATGGCTACACCTTC.

This clonotype has ten or more counts. The chain employs TRBV5-1 and TRBJ2-7, with D possibly TRBD2 on 6 matching bases. The CDR3 is 15 amino acids. Germline values: CDR1 SGHRS, CDR2 YFSETQ. Trimming shortened V by 4 bases and J by 6 bases, and 20 bases separated the two germline ends. The CDR3 DNA sequence: TGCGCCAGCAGCGGATCCGGGACTGGCGTGTTCGAGCAGTACTTC. Translating gives CASSGSGTGVFEQYF.

This clonotype was seen ten or more times. V usage is TRBV3-1 and J usage is TRBJ2-1; D unclear. V lost 2 bases to trimming and J lost 10 bases, with 9 bases between them. This CDR3 has 12 amino acids. CDR1 LGHDT and CDR2 YNNKEL come from the germline V gene (reference sequence). The CDR3 DNA reads as TGTGCCAGCAGCCAATCAGCAACCGAGCAGTTCTTC. Its protein product is CASSQSATEQFF.

This clonotype was recorded at least ten times. In DNA, the CDR3 is TGCGCCAGCAGCCAAGATAGGGGTTCGGGTAGGGTGTTTTTT. It specifies CASSQDRGSGRVFF. The chain links TRBV4-3 to TRBJ1-4; perhaps TRBD1 as D (5 bases). Germline CDR1 and CDR2: LGHNA and YSLEER. The CDR3 extends over 14 amino acids. With 0 bases removed from V and 15 bases from J, the gap between germline ends came to 17 bases.

This clonotype was seen ten or more times. V is TRBV19 and J is TRBJ1-1; D unresolved. Germline CDR1 is LNHDA and CDR2 is SQIVND (reference sequence). The CDR3 has 13 residues. Trimming cost V 3 bases and J 0 bases, with 5 bases left between them. The CDR3: CASSMPVNTEAFF. In nucleotides, the CDR3 is TGTGCCAGTAGTATGCCCGTGAACACTGAAGCTTTCTTT.